One sample yielded the 30 T cell receptor beta chains listed below, sequenced in a study of cytomegalovirus exposure and HLA in healthy donors (dated by TCRdb to about 2017). Library method: the immunoSEQ multiplex PCR assay. The multiplex PCR relied on a mix of 60 forward primers for TCR Vbeta segments and 13 reverse primers for TCR Jbeta segments. In TCRdb, the immuneACCESS table is reduced to in-frame sequences with V and J assigned. These tables do not hold every clone; where another copy was compared, an unresolved V gene accounts for under half, and the others remain unexplained. The sample table holds around 37,000 clones. Approximately 6% of the sample comes from the top ten. The material sequenced was PBMCs. These receptors came from a human donor in good health.

The chain links TRBV5-6 to TRBJ1-5, with a tentative D call TRBD1 (6 bases). The CDR3 spans 14 residues. Looked up from germline, CDR1 is SGHDT and CDR2 is YYEEEE. With 1 base removed from V and 1 base from J, the gap between germline ends came to 6 bases. The CDR3, as DNA: TGTGCCAGCAGCTTGAGGGGGAGCAATCAGCCCCAGCATTTT. This codes for CASSLRGSNQPQHF.

This rearrangement joins TRBV7-2 to TRBJ2-3; a weak D match, TRBD2 (7 bases). Per the germline V gene, CDR1 is SGHTA and CDR2 is FQGNSA. This CDR3 contains 14 residues. The germline V and J ends were trimmed by 1 base and 6 bases, with 11 bases remaining between them. CDR3 nucleotides: TGTGCCAGCAGCTTAGGGACTAGGGGGGATACGCAGTATTTT. Protein: CASSLGTRGDTQYF.

The chain joins TRBV10-3 to TRBJ2-2, with a weak D call TRBD1 (6 bases). V lost 3 bases to trimming and J lost 1 base, with 6 bases between them. Germline CDR1 reads ENHRY; CDR2 reads SYGVKD. The CDR3 extends over 14 amino acids. For the CDR3, the DNA is TGTGCCATCAGTGACAGGGGGAACACCGGGGAGCTGTTTTTT. Protein product: CAISDRGNTGELFF.

This chain links TRBV4-1 with TRBJ2-1; no clear D gene. The CDR3 extends over 14 amino acids. V shed 0 bases and J shed 14 bases, with 17 bases lying between them. Germline V gene data show CDR1 as MGHRA and CDR2 as YSYEKL. The CDR3 reads CASSQDSHRPEEFF. The CDR3 coding sequence is TGCGCCAGCAGCCAAGATAGTCATAGGCCCGAGGAGTTCTTC.

J is TRBJ1-1 and V is TRBV6-6; D might be TRBD1 (6 bases). V dropped 2 bases and J dropped 6 bases, with 10 bases sitting between them. CDR3 length equals 13 residues. Germline V CDR1 and CDR2: MNHNY, SVGAGI (reference sequence). CDR3 bases: TGTGCCAGCAGTTACACAGGGAGGGCTGAAGCTTTCTTT. Translating gives CASSYTGRAEAFF.

This chain uses TRBV19 with TRBJ1-6, with 7 bases identical to TRBD1. The CDR3 length is 14 residues. The germline V gene has CDR1 LNHDA and CDR2 SQIVND (reference sequence). V shed 7 bases and J 7 bases; nucleotides not matched to a gene: 7. CDR3 DNA sequence: TGTGCCAGTAACCCGGGACAGCCGAATTCACCCCTCCACTTT. Translation gives CASNPGQPNSPLHF.

V and J are TRBV27 and TRBJ1-5; D call uncertain. V was shortened by 2 bases and J by 3 bases, with 5 bases between the two germline ends. The CDR3 sequence is 13 residues long. In germline, CDR1 is MNHEY, CDR2 SMNVEV (reference sequence). The CDR3 sequence: CASSLINNQPQHF. CDR3 DNA sequence: TGTGCCAGCAGTTTAATCAACAATCAGCCCCAGCATTTT.

The gene calls are TRBV19 and TRBJ2-7, with 7 positions matching TRBD1. Per the germline V gene, CDR1 is LNHDA and CDR2 is SQIVND (reference sequence). The CDR3 totals 15 residues. The V segment lost 3 bases and the J segment 0 bases; nucleotides outside the gene matches: 5. The CDR3 sequence: CASSITGALSYEQYF. The CDR3 bases are TGTGCCAGTAGTATTACAGGGGCCCTCTCCTACGAGCAGTACTTC.

This chain joins TRBV6-1 and TRBJ2-1, with 11 bases that match TRBD2. With V trimmed by 4 bases and J by 0 bases, 5 bases remained unmatched. Per the germline V gene, CDR1 is MNHNS and CDR2 is SASEGT. There are 17 residues in the CDR3. CDR3 DNA: TGTGCCAGCAGTGTCTATAGCGGGGGGGCCTCCTACAATGAGCAGTTCTTC. As protein: CASSVYSGGASYNEQFF.

V usage is TRBV5-5 and J usage is TRBJ2-7; TRBD2 aligns across 10 bases. V was pared by 4 bases and J by 2 bases, with 6 bases of the junction left unmatched. This CDR3 region has 15 residues. Germline lookup yields CDR1 SGHKS and CDR2 YYEKEE (reference sequence). CDR3 sequence (DNA): TGTGCCAGCAGCACTGGACTAGCGGTCGCCTACGAGCAGTACTTC. It specifies CASSTGLAVAYEQYF. The whole variable domain, remainder taken from reference TRBV5-5 and TRBJ2-7, is DAGVTQSPTHLIKTRGQQVTLRCSPISGHKSVSWYQQVLGQGPQFIFQYYEKEERGRGNFPDRFSARQFPNYSSELNVNALLLGDSALYLCASSTGLAVAYEQYFGPGTRLTVT.

The J gene is TRBJ1-4, the V gene TRBV28; TRBD1 matches at 9 bases. V dropped 2 bases and J dropped 8; count of bases not matched to a gene: 3. The CDR3 runs to 14 residues. Germline V gene lookup returns CDR1 MDHEN and CDR2 SYDVKM. CDR3 in DNA: TGTGCCAGCAGTTTAGGGGGACAGGGCGAAAAACTGTTTTTT. Amino acids: CASSLGGQGEKLFF.

The V gene is TRBV5-1, the J gene TRBJ1-4; D unclear. V lost 1 base, J lost 3 bases, and 13 bases lay in between. CDR1 is SGHRS, CDR2 YFSETQ, per germline. The CDR3 has 16 amino acids. CDR3 amino acids: CASSLSAGIPNEKLFF. For the CDR3, the DNA is TGCGCCAGCAGCTTGTCAGCCGGGATCCCTAATGAAAAACTGTTTTTT.

J is TRBJ2-5 and V is TRBV6-6; 7 bases are shared with TRBD2. J was trimmed by 2 bases and V by 6 bases; bases with no gene match: 3. This CDR3 contains 13 residues. The germline V gene has CDR1 MNHNY and CDR2 SVGAGI (reference sequence). The CDR3 is CASSSGEQETQYF. The CDR3 region has the DNA TGTGCCAGCAGCAGCGGGGAACAAGAGACCCAGTACTTC.

V gene TRBV30 combines with J gene TRBJ1-3; D gene ambiguous. Germline-derived CDR1 and CDR2 are GTSNPN and SVGIG (reference sequence). Trimming removed 0 bases from V and 0 bases from J, with 12 bases in between. The CDR3 length is 16 residues. CDR3: CAWSVRRRLSGNTIYF. CDR3 coding DNA: TGTGCCTGGAGTGTACGCCGGAGGCTCTCTGGAAACACCATATATTTT.

This sequence joins TRBV18 and TRBJ1-6, with D unresolved. CDR1 is KGHSH, CDR2 LQKENI, per germline. CDR3 length: 14 residues. The V end was cut by 3 bases, the J end by 8 bases, with 11 bases between. The CDR3 nucleotides read TGTGCCAGCTCACCGCGTCCCCTCGATTCACCCCTCCACTTT. Residues: CASSPRPLDSPLHF.

The genes are TRBV30 and TRBJ1-2, with 7 positions matching TRBD1. J was trimmed by 0 bases and V by 5 bases; bases with no gene match: 9. Germline CDR1 GTSNPN, CDR2 SVGIG (reference sequence). The CDR3 length is 15 residues. CDR3 bases: TGTGCCTGGCTCCCCTGGACAGGAGCTAACTATGGCTACACCTTC. This codes for CAWLPWTGANYGYTF.

V usage is TRBV30 and J usage is TRBJ2-1, with TRBD1 matching over 7 bases. CDR3 size: 14 residues. The germline gives CDR1 GTSNPN, CDR2 SVGIG (reference sequence). The J segment lost 6 bases and the V segment lost 4 bases, leaving 9 bases of the junction unmatched. DNA of the CDR3: TGTGCCTGGATCCACAGGGGTAGAAGCAATGAGCAGTTCTTC. This translates into CAWIHRGRSNEQFF.

The chain is built from TRBV7-6 and TRBJ2-7, with D maybe TRBD2 (7 bases). V lost 1 base and J 3 bases, leaving 19 bases between the germline ends. The CDR3 is 17 residues long. Germline CDR1 is SGHVS and CDR2 is FNYEAQ. As DNA, the CDR3 is TGTGCCAGCAGCTTAGAGGGGGGGTCGACAGTCCTCTACGAGCAGTACTTC. It yields the protein CASSLEGGSTVLYEQYF.

This chain connects TRBV5-1 to TRBJ2-3; 9 bases match TRBD2. This CDR3 is built from 16 residues. From germline, CDR1 is SGHRS and CDR2 YFSETQ. J was trimmed by 3 bases and V by 2 bases; bases with no gene match: 7. The DNA of the CDR3 is TGCGCCAGCAGCTTTCAGCTAGCGGGGATGACAGATACGCAGTATTTT. Protein product: CASSFQLAGMTDTQYF.

V and J are TRBV18 and TRBJ1-4, with 8 bases matching TRBD1. V dropped 3 bases and J dropped 7; count of bases not matched to a gene: 1. This CDR3 region has 13 residues. Germline lookup yields CDR1 KGHSH and CDR2 LQKENI. CDR3 loop: CASSPGQAEKLFF. The DNA of the CDR3 is TGTGCCAGCTCACCGGGACAGGCTGAAAAACTGTTTTTT.

This clone is labeled medium-sized based on frequency. The chain is built from TRBV10-3 and TRBJ1-5; D gene ambiguous. Germline V gene sequence: CDR1 ENHRY, CDR2 SYGVKD. This CDR3 spans 15 amino acids. Trimming shortened V by 3 bases and J by 0 bases, and 9 bases separated the two germline ends. The CDR3 reads CAISDGLYSNQPQHF. CDR3 coding DNA: TGTGCCATCAGTGACGGACTCTATAGCAATCAGCCCCAGCATTTT.

J is TRBJ1-2 and V is TRBV6-1; 7 bases map to TRBD1. V lost 6 bases to trimming and J lost 2 bases; unmatched junction nucleotides: 6. The CDR3 runs to 14 residues. Germline loops: CDR1 MNHNS, CDR2 SASEGT. CDR3 sequence: CASRNTGDNYGYTF. CDR3 DNA: TGTGCCAGCAGGAATACAGGGGACAACTATGGCTACACCTTC.

The rearrangement links TRBV9 to TRBJ2-1; the D gene is possibly TRBD1 (5 bases). Trimming pared 3 bases from V and 3 bases from J, leaving 10 bases between. From germline, CDR1 is SGDLS and CDR2 YYNGEE. This CDR3 contains 14 residues. This CDR3 reads CASSEQGNYNEQFF. The CDR3 DNA follows: TGTGCCAGCAGCGAGCAGGGTAACTACAATGAGCAGTTCTTC.

J is TRBJ1-5 and V is TRBV6-1, with TRBD1 matching 12 bases. The CDR3 covers 15 residues. V shed 6 bases and J 6 bases; nucleotides not matched to a gene: 6. Germline CDR1 MNHNS, CDR2 SASEGT. The DNA of the CDR3 is TGTGCCAGCAGCACCGGGACAGGGGGCGTTCAGCCCCAGCATTTT. It yields the protein CASSTGTGGVQPQHF.

J is TRBJ2-7 and V is TRBV6-6; 10 positions match TRBD1. The junction had 8 bases not matched to a gene; V was cut back by 5 bases and J by 4 bases. Per germline, CDR1 MNHNY and CDR2 SVGAGI (reference sequence). This CDR3 is 15 amino acids long. This chain's CDR3 is CASSRPGQGRYEQYF. The CDR3, as DNA: TGTGCCAGCAGTCGTCCGGGACAGGGGAGGTACGAGCAGTACTTC.

This chain connects TRBV28 to TRBJ1-5; no reliable D call. Germline lookup yields CDR1 MDHEN and CDR2 SYDVKM. V was cut by 7 bases and J by 5 bases, with 15 bases left in between. CDR3 length equals 14 residues. Here the CDR3 DNA reads TGTGCCAGCACCCCCGTGCAGGACTATCAGCCCCAGCATTTT. This gives the protein CASTPVQDYQPQHF.

The chain employs TRBV29-1 and TRBJ2-3, with D possibly being TRBD2 (5 bases). The CDR3 is made up of 14 amino acids. Trimming removed 5 bases at V and 0 bases at J, with 12 bases between. Germline V gives CDR1 SQVTM, CDR2 ANQGSEA. The CDR3 nucleotides are TGCAGCGTTCGCGGCTCGGGGAGCACAGATACGCAGTATTTT. Its protein product is CSVRGSGSTDTQYF.

This chain joins TRBV5-1 and TRBJ2-1; 7 positions agree with TRBD2. The CDR3 extends over 15 amino acids. The ends lost 0 bases at V and 5 bases at J; junction bases unmatched: 5. Germline V gives CDR1 SGHRS, CDR2 YFSETQ. The CDR3 protein is CASSLAGGADNEQFF. CDR3 DNA: TGCGCCAGCAGCTTGGCGGGGGGAGCCGACAATGAGCAGTTCTTC. Full variable domain (outside the CDR3, taken from reference TRBV5-1 and TRBJ2-1): KAGVTQTPRYLIKTRGQQVTLSCSPISGHRSVSWYQQTPGQGLQFLFEYFSETQRNKGNFPGRFSGRQFSNSRSEMNVSTLELGDSALYLCASSLAGGADNEQFFGPGTRLTVL.

The chain links TRBV7-6 to TRBJ2-2; no reliable D call. This CDR3 region has 14 residues. The V end was cut by 4 bases, the J end by 5 bases, with 11 bases between. The germline V gene has CDR1 SGHVS and CDR2 FNYEAQ. CDR3 residues: CASSSTTGTGELFF. CDR3 DNA sequence: TGTGCCAGCAGCTCCACCACGGGTACCGGGGAGCTGTTTTTT.

V is TRBV5-1 and J is TRBJ2-3; the D gene is possibly TRBD1 (6 bases). V was clipped by 5 bases and J by 4 bases, with 8 bases between them. The CDR3 length is 12 residues. In germline, CDR1 is SGHRS, CDR2 YFSETQ. Here the CDR3 DNA reads TGCGCCAGCAGACAGGGCGCAGATACGCAGTATTTT. This codes for CASRQGADTQYF.